Listed here is a single T cell receptor (beta chain). Only in-frame clones appear in the TCRdb table, and some are missing; sequencing was by immunoSEQ multiplex PCR. The repertoire has 90,000 to 150,000 clones, roughly nine tenths of them found once; the top ten carry approximately 2.6%. The sample comes from a study of T cell responses to AZD1222 COVID-19 vaccine. The CDR3 covers 16 residues. The V end was cut by 4 bases, the J end by 0 bases, with 11 bases between. CDR1 is SGDLS, CDR2 YYNGEE, per germline. The V gene is TRBV9, the J gene TRBJ1-6; D uncertain. The sample in question was peripheral blood, obtained 28 days after the second AZD1222 dose. This TCR was sampled from an adult who received the AZD1222 COVID-19 vaccine. The CDR3 is CASSLSALSYNSPLHF. As DNA, the CDR3 is TGTGCCAGCAGCTTATCAGCTCTCTCCTATAATTCACCCCTCCACTTT.